This passage covers 21 T cell receptor beta chains from one sample sequenced in a study of blood T cells in healthy people across ages. Then a second PCR, running about 6 to 12 cycles, was carried out with a sample-barcoded 5' primer and a J-beta primer mix. TCRdb recomputed calls from the 5' RACE reads with MiXCR, one row per CDR3 protein. This table has fewer than 2,000,000 distinct CDR3 sequences, about 39% appearing once. The material sequenced was blood. These receptor sequences come from a human donor in good health.

Only a few counts were recorded for this clonotype. The chain uses TRBV7-6 and TRBJ2-6; a possible D gene is TRBD1 (6 bases). CDR1 and CDR2 (germline): SGHVS, FNYEAQ. The CDR3 extends over 16 amino acids. The V end was cut by 5 bases, the J end by 3 bases, with 14 bases between. The chain's CDR3 is CASSPVGDIGANVLTF. The CDR3 DNA reads TGTGCCAGCAGCCCCGTTGGGGACATTGGGGCCAACGTCCTGACTTTC.

The chain combines TRBV5-1 with TRBJ2-2; a possible D gene is TRBD2 (5 bases). The CDR3 contains 15 residues. From germline, CDR1 is SGHRS and CDR2 YFSETQ. With 4 bases removed from V and 4 bases from J, the gap between germline ends came to 14 bases. In DNA, the CDR3 is TGCGCCAGCAGCCCGAACGTGGCGGGCACCGGGGAGCTGTTTTTT. Translated: CASSPNVAGTGELFF.

J is TRBJ1-2 and V is TRBV28; 8 nucleotides match TRBD1. V gave up 6 bases and J gave up 6 bases; unmatched junction bases: 6. CDR1 is MDHEN and CDR2 is SYDVKM in the germline V gene. The CDR3 has 13 amino acids. The CDR3 DNA reads TGTGCCAGCAGACACAAGGGACAGGATGGCTACACCTTC. Protein: CASRHKGQDGYTF.

CDR3 loop: CASSVQNSYEQYF. In DNA, the CDR3 is TGTGCCAGCAGTGTACAAAACAGTTACGAGCAGTACTTC. The chain combines TRBV28 with TRBJ2-7; no clear D. Deletions cut 5 bases from V and 4 bases from J, with 12 bases between. The CDR3 is 13 amino acids. Germline V gene lookup returns CDR1 MDHEN and CDR2 SYDVKM.

V gene TRBV7-8 combines with J gene TRBJ1-2; D is undetermined. CDR3 length: 16 amino acids. Germline lookup yields CDR1 SGHVS and CDR2 FQNEAQ. Trimming cost V 8 bases and J 4 bases, with 23 bases left between them. This chain's CDR3 is CASLPYASTEAYGYTF. In DNA, the CDR3 is TGTGCCAGCCTACCCTACGCCTCTACTGAAGCCTATGGCTACACCTTC.

The rearrangement joins TRBV9 to TRBJ2-2; the D gene is possibly TRBD2 (6 bases). The V end was cut by 3 bases, the J end by 6 bases, with 12 bases between. There are 14 residues in the CDR3. Germline V gene data show CDR1 as SGDLS and CDR2 as YYNGEE. The CDR3 sequence is CASSATRQPGELFF. The CDR3, as DNA: TGTGCCAGCAGCGCGACTAGACAGCCCGGGGAGCTGTTTTTT. Full variable domain (rest looked up from reference TRBV9 and TRBJ2-2): DSGVTQTPKHLITATGQRVTLRCSPRSGDLSVYWYQQSLDQGLQFLIQYYNGEERAKGNILERFSAQQFPDLHSELNLSSLELGDSALYFCASSATRQPGELFFGEGSRLTVL.

This clonotype was counted only a few times. The chain has TRBV3-1 and TRBJ2-5; D ambiguous. The V gene lost 4 bases and the J gene lost 5 bases, with 11 bases spanning the gap. CDR1 and CDR2 (germline): LGHDT, YNNKEL (reference sequence). The CDR3 covers 13 residues. This CDR3 reads CASSRPSRETQYF. In DNA, the CDR3 is TGTGCCAGCAGCCGCCCCTCCCGGGAGACCCAGTACTTC.

This chain uses TRBV10-3 with TRBJ2-1; perhaps TRBD2 as D (7 bases). Trimming took 3 bases from V and 9 from J, leaving 18 bases between them. The CDR3 sequence is 15 residues long. Germline CDR1 and CDR2: ENHRY and SYGVKD. CDR3 residues: CAISETAGALAEQFF. Written as DNA, the CDR3 is TGTGCCATCAGTGAAACGGCGGGGGCCCTCGCTGAGCAGTTCTTC.

This rearrangement joins TRBV6-5 to TRBJ2-5; possibly TRBD1 for D (6 bases). With 2 bases removed from V and 5 bases from J, the gap between germline ends came to 9 bases. The CDR3 runs 13 residues. Germline assignment: CDR1 MNHEY and CDR2 SVGAGI. CDR3 loop: CASSYTQGETQYF. CDR3 in DNA: TGTGCCAGCAGTTACACCCAGGGGGAGACCCAGTACTTC.

The CDR3 region is CASSRAEAFF. The CDR3, as DNA: TGTGCCAGCAGCCGCGCTGAAGCTTTCTTT. The chain links TRBV6-6 to TRBJ1-1, with D uncertain. V was cut by 6 bases and J by 6 bases, with 5 bases left in between. CDR3 size: 10 residues. The germline V gene encodes CDR1 MNHNY and CDR2 SVGAGI (reference sequence).

This clonotype was found a few times. The gene calls are TRBV20-1 and TRBJ2-3, with 8 bases identical to TRBD2. This CDR3 comprises 15 residues. V dropped 3 bases and J dropped 4; count of bases not matched to a gene: 9. The germline CDR1 and CDR2 sequences are DFQATT and SNEGSKA (reference sequence). CDR3 loop: CSARTRAGVADTQYF. The CDR3 nucleotides are TGCAGTGCTAGGACACGAGCGGGAGTCGCAGATACGCAGTATTTT.

The rearrangement links TRBV7-6 to TRBJ2-1, with TRBD2 matching 10 bases. From germline, CDR1 is SGHVS and CDR2 FNYEAQ. V gave up 0 bases and J gave up 5 bases; unmatched junction bases: 4. CDR3 length: 16 residues. CDR3 DNA: TGTGCCAGCAGCTTAGCCGAAGCGGGGGGGAACAATGAGCAGTTCTTC. Its translation: CASSLAEAGGNNEQFF. The full variable domain, in which reference TRBV7-6 and TRBJ2-1 provide the parts outside the CDR3, is GAGVSQSPRYKVTKRGQDVALRCDPISGHVSLYWYRQALGQGPEFLTYFNYEAQQDKSGLPNDRFSAERPEGSISTLTIQRTEQRDSAMYRCASSLAEAGGNNEQFFGPGTRLTVL.

Of note for this clonotype: A junction end diverges from the germline sequence, so it may reflect a read error. The rearrangement joins TRBV11-2 to TRBJ1-2, with TRBD1 as a possible D gene (6 bases). CDR3 length equals 15 residues. Germline CDR1 reads SGHAT; CDR2 reads FQNNGV. The DNA of the CDR3 is TGTGCCAGCAGCCTAGACTGGGGGGCCTACTATGGCTACACCTTC. It is translated as CASSLDWGAYYGYTF.

The rearrangement links TRBV7-8 to TRBJ2-7, with D possibly being TRBD1 (5 bases). There are 16 residues in the CDR3. V was pared by 4 bases and J by 2 bases, with 18 bases between. Germline-derived CDR1 and CDR2 are SGHVS and FQNEAQ. Here the CDR3 reads CASSSRSGSSAYEQYF. In DNA, the CDR3 is TGTGCCAGCAGCTCCCGCTCAGGGTCCTCGGCCTACGAGCAGTACTTC. The full variable domain, completed using reference TRBV7-8 and TRBJ2-7, is GAGVSQSPRYKVAKRGQDVALRCDPISGHVSLFWYQQALGQGPEFLTYFQNEAQLDKSGLPSDRFFAERPEGSVSTLKIQRTQQEDSAVYLCASSSRSGSSAYEQYFGPGTRLTVT.

This clonotype was observed a handful of times. The J gene is TRBJ2-7, the V gene TRBV7-2; D may correspond to TRBD1 or TRBD2 (7 bases each). There are 15 residues in the CDR3. Trimming removed 5 bases from V and 3 bases from J, with 17 bases in between. Germline V gene data show CDR1 as SGHTA and CDR2 as FQGNSA. Written as DNA, the CDR3 is TGTGCCAGCAGCGTACCCAGGGGGGGAGTCTACGAGCAGTACTTC. Residues: CASSVPRGGVYEQYF.

Regarding this clonotype: The junction shows a germline mismatch at one end, possibly a read error. V is TRBV2 and J is TRBJ2-3; 7 nucleotides agree with TRBD1. Germline V gene sequence: CDR1 SNHLY, CDR2 FYNNEI. CDR3 length: 14 amino acids. CDR3 region: CAGRQDRSTDTQYF. For the CDR3, the DNA is TGTGCCGGCAGACAGGACAGGAGCACAGATACGCAGTATTTT.

This chain uses TRBV20-1 with TRBJ2-7; no definite D call. Germline lookup yields CDR1 DFQATT and CDR2 SNEGSKA (reference sequence). V was cut by 1 base and J by 3 bases, with 13 bases left in between. This CDR3 spans 14 amino acids. The CDR3 spells CSARAYKRSYEQYF. In DNA form, the CDR3 reads TGCAGTGCTAGAGCATATAAGAGAAGCTACGAGCAGTACTTC.

V gene TRBV28 combines with J gene TRBJ2-1; possible D gene TRBD2, 6 bases. The CDR3 has 16 amino acids. CDR1 MDHEN and CDR2 SYDVKM come from the germline V gene. V gave up 4 bases and J gave up 10 bases, with 23 bases separating them. The CDR3 loop is CASSSDREPGLAEQFF. The CDR3 nucleotides are TGTGCCAGCAGTTCCGACCGGGAGCCTGGTTTGGCGGAGCAGTTCTTC. The variable domain in full, with the rest retrieved from reference TRBV28 and TRBJ2-1, is DVKVTQSSRYLVKRTGEKVFLECVQDMDHENMFWYRQDPGLGLRLIYFSYDVKMKEKGDIPEGYSVSREKKERFSLILESASTNQTSMYLCASSSDREPGLAEQFFGPGTRLTVL.

This clonotype was counted between two and nine times. The CDR3 nucleotides are TGTGCCAGCAGCTTCCTCCTGGCAGTTCGAAACTACGAGCAGTACTTC. The encoded protein is CASSFLLAVRNYEQYF. V gene TRBV7-2 combines with J gene TRBJ2-7; D uncertain. The CDR3 length is 16 residues. With 3 bases removed from V and 3 bases from J, the gap between germline ends came to 18 bases. Germline values: CDR1 SGHTA, CDR2 FQGNSA.

The rearrangement links TRBV24-1 to TRBJ2-7; possibly TRBD2 for D (5 bases). In germline, CDR1 is KGHDR, CDR2 SFDVKD. Trimming pared 7 bases from V and 5 bases from J, leaving 17 bases between. The CDR3 spans 14 residues. Here the CDR3 reads CATRAGGRKDEQYF. As DNA, the CDR3 is TGTGCCACCAGGGCGGGTGGCAGAAAAGACGAGCAGTACTTC.

The chain links TRBV7-2 to TRBJ1-1; D ambiguous. The CDR3 has 13 amino acids. Per the germline V gene, CDR1 is SGHTA and CDR2 is FQGNSA. V was shortened by 5 bases and J by 6 bases, with 13 bases between the two germline ends. The CDR3 DNA reads as TGTGCCAGCAGCGTAGGACCAACCCCTGAAGCTTTCTTT. Residues: CASSVGPTPEAFF. Full variable domain (missing parts from reference TRBV7-2 and TRBJ1-1): GAGVSQSPSNKVTEKGKDVELRCDPISGHTALYWYRQSLGQGLEFLIYFQGNSAPDKSGLPSDRFSAERTGGSVSTLTIQRTQQEDSAVYLCASSVGPTPEAFFGQGTRLTVV.